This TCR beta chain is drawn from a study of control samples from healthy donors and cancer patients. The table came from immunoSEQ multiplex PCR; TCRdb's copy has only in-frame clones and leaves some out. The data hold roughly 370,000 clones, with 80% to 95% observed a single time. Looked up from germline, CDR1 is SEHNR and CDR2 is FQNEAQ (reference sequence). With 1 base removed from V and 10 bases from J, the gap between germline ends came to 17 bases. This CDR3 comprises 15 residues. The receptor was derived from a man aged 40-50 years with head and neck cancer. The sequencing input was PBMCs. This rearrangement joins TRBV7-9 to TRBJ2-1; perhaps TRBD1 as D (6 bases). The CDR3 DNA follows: TGTGCCAGCAGCTTAGTGTTAACAGGGTCAAGCGAGCAGTTCTTC. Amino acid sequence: CASSLVLTGSSEQFF.